This T cell receptor beta chain was obtained from a study of blood T cell repertoires in COVID-19. Study summary: Sites across the United States, Italy and Spain contributed samples from acute and convalescent COVID-19. In each case, the material was cDNA or gDNA derived from T cells, B-cell-depleted T cells, or PBMCs.

A Seattle source enrolled patients during active infection and followed them longitudinally. Study processing details: Reference gene primer amplification yielded estimated nucleated cell counts. Measured with immunoSEQ multiplex PCR; TCRdb has only the in-frame clones, and not every one. V and J calls and clone size are given by that table; D and trimming were obtained from the DNA. This table has just under 350,000 clones, approximately 91% appearing once. V lost 1 base to trimming and J lost 8 bases, with 25 bases between them. CDR1 and CDR2 from the germline V gene are SGHRS and YFSETQ. There are 19 residues in the CDR3.

Source material: peripheral blood. V and J are TRBV5-1 and TRBJ2-6; D remains ambiguous. The receptor comes from a woman between 70 and 85 years old with COVID-19, enrolled during active disease. CDR3 sequence (DNA): TGCGCCAGCAGCTTGAGGCACAGAACCGAAGAGTTGTCAACCAACGTCCTGACTTTC. It is translated as CASSLRHRTEELSTNVLTF.